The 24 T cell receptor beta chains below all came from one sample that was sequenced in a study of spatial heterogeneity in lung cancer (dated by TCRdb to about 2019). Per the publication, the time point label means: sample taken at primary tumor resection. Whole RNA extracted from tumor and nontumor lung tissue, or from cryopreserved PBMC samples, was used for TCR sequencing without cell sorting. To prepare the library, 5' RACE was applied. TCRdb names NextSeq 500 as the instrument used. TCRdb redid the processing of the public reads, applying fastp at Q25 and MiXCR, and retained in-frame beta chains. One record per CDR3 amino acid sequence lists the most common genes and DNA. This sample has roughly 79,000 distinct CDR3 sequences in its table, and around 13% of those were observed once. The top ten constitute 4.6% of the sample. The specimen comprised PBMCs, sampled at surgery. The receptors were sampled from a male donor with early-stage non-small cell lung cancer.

CDR3 sequence: CASSEEAGDIQYF. In DNA form, the CDR3 reads TGTGCCAGCAGTGAAGAAGCCGGGGACATTCAGTACTTC. The genes are TRBV6-1 and TRBJ2-4; D may be TRBD2 (5 bases). V shed 1 base and J shed 8 bases, with 9 bases lying between them. There are 13 residues in the CDR3. The germline gives CDR1 MNHNS, CDR2 SASEGT.

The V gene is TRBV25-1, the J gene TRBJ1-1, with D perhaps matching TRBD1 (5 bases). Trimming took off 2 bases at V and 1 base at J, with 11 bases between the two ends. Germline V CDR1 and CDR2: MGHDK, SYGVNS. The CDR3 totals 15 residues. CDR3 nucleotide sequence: TGTGCCAGCAGTGAAGAGGGGCGTGGGAACACTGAAGCTTTCTTT. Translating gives CASSEEGRGNTEAFF. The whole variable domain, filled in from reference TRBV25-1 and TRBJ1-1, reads EADIYQTPRYLVIGTGKKITLECSQTMGHDKMYWYQQDPGMELHLIHYSYGVNSTEKGDLSSESTVSRIRTEHFPLTLESARPSHTSQYLCASSEEGRGNTEAFFGQGTRLTVV.

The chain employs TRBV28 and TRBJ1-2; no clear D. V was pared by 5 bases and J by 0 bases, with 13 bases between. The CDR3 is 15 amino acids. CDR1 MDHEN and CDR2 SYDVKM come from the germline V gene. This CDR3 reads CASSLPPLSNYGYTF. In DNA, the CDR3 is TGTGCCAGCAGTCTTCCCCCGTTATCTAACTATGGCTACACCTTC.

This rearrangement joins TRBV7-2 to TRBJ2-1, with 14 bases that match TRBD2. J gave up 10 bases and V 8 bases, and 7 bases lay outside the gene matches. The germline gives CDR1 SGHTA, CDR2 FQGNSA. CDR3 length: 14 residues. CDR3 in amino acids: CASLWGLAGEEQFF. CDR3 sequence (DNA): TGTGCCAGCCTTTGGGGACTAGCGGGGGAAGAGCAGTTCTTC.

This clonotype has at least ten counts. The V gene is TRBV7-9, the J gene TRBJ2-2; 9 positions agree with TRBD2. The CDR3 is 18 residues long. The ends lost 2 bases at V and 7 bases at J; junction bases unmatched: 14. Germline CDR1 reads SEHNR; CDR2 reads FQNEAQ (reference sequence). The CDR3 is CASSLTYRLAGDGGELFF. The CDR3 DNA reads TGTGCCAGCAGCTTAACTTATCGTTTAGCGGGAGACGGCGGGGAGCTGTTTTTT.

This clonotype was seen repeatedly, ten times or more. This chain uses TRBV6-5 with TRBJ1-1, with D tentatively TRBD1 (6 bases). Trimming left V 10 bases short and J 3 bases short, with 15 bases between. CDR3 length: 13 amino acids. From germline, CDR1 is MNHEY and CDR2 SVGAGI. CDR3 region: CATLTGKDTEAFF. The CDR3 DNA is TGTGCCACCCTCACAGGGAAGGACACTGAAGCTTTCTTT.

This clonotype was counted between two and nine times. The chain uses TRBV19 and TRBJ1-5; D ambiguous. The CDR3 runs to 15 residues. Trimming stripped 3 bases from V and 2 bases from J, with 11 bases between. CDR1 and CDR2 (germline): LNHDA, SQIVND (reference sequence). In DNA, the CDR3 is TGTGCCAGTAGTATGACCATGGCAGGCAATCAGCCCCAGCATTTT. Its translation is CASSMTMAGNQPQHF.

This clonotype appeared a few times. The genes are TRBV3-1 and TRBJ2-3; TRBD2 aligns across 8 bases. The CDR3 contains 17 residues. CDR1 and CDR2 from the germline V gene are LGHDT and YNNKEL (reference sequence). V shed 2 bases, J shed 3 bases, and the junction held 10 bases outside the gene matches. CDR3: CASSQRMGSGVTDTQYF. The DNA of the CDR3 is TGTGCCAGCAGCCAACGGATGGGTAGCGGGGTTACAGATACGCAGTATTTT.

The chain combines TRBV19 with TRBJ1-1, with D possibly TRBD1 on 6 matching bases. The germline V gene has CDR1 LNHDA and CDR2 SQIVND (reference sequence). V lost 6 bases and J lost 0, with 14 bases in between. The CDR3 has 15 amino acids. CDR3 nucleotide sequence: TGTGCCAGTAGACAGGGTCGGGACCTGAACACTGAAGCTTTCTTT. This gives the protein CASRQGRDLNTEAFF.

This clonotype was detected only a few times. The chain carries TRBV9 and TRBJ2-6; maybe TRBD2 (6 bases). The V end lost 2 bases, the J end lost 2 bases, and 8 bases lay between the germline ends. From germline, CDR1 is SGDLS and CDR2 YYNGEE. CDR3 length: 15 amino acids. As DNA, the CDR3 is TGTGCCAGCAGCGTCGGAGGGGCTGGGGCCAACGTCCTGACTTTC. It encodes CASSVGGAGANVLTF. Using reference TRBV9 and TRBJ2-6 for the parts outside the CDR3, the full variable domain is DSGVTQTPKHLITATGQRVTLRCSPRSGDLSVYWYQQSLDQGLQFLIQYYNGEERAKGNILERFSAQQFPDLHSELNLSSLELGDSALYFCASSVGGAGANVLTFGAGSRLTVL.

CDR3 protein: CASSYRSSDTQYF. CDR3 in DNA: TGTGCCAGCAGTTACAGGAGTTCAGATACGCAGTATTTT. The chain employs TRBV6-5 and TRBJ2-3; D is unclear. The CDR3 covers 13 residues. Trimming stripped 2 bases from V and 4 bases from J, with 7 bases between. Germline-derived CDR1 and CDR2 are MNHEY and SVGAGI.

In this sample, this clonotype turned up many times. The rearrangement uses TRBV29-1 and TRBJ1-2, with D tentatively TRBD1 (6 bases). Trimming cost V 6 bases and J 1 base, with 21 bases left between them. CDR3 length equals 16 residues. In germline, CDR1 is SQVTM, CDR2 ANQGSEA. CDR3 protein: CSVLIDTGLDNYGYTF. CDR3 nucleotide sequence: TGCAGCGTCCTGATTGATACAGGGCTGGATAACTATGGCTACACCTTC.

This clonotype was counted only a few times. The chain's CDR3 is CASKPGEGGGQETQYF. The DNA of the CDR3 is TGTGCCAGCAAGCCCGGAGAGGGAGGGGGACAAGAGACCCAGTACTTC. This chain joins TRBV2 and TRBJ2-5; the D gene is possibly TRBD2 (7 bases). There are 16 residues in the CDR3. Germline CDR1 SNHLY, CDR2 FYNNEI. V shed 7 bases and J shed 2 bases, with 20 bases lying between them.

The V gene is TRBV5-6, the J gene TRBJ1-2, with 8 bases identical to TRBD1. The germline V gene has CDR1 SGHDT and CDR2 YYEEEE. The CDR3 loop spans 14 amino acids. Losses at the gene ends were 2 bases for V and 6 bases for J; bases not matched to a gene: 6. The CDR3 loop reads CASSFDRGENGYTF. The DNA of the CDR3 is TGTGCCAGCAGCTTTGACAGGGGAGAGAATGGCTACACCTTC.

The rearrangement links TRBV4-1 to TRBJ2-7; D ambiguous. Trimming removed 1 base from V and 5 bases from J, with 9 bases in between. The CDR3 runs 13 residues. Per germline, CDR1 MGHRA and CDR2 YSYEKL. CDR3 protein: CASSQGGGDEQYF. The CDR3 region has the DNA TGCGCCAGCAGCCAAGGAGGCGGTGACGAGCAGTACTTC.

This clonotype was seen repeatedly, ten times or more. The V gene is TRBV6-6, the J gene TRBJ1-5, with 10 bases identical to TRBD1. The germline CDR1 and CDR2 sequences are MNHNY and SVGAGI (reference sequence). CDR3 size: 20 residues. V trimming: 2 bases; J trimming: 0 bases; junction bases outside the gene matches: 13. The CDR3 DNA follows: TGTGCCAGCAGTTACCTCCCCGGGACAGGGGCTGTGCGTAGCAATCAGCCCCAGCATTTT. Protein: CASSYLPGTGAVRSNQPQHF.

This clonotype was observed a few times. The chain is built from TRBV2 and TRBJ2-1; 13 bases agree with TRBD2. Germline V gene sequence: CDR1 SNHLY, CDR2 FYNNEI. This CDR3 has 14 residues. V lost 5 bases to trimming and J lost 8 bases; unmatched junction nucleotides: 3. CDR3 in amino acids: CASSTSGGEDEQFF. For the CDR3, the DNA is TGTGCCAGCAGTACTAGCGGGGGGGAGGATGAGCAGTTCTTC.

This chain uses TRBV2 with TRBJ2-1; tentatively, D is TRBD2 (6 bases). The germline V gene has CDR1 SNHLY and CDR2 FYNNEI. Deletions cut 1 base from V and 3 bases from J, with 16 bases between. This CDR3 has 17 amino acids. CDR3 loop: CASSEGLARRIYNEQFF. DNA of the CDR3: TGTGCCAGCAGTGAAGGGCTAGCGAGACGAATCTACAATGAGCAGTTCTTC.

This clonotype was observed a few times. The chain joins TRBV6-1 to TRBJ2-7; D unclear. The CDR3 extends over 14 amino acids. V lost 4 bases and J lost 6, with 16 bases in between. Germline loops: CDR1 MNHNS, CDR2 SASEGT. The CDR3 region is CASSGSPDPSEQYF. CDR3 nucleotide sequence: TGTGCCAGCAGTGGCTCACCCGACCCGAGCGAGCAGTACTTC.

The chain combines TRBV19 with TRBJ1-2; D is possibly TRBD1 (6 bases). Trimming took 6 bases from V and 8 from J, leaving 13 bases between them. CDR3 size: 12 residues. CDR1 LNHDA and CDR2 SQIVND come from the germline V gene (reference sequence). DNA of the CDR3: TGTGCCAGTAGCCTACAGGGAGACGGCTACACCTTC. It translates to CASSLQGDGYTF.

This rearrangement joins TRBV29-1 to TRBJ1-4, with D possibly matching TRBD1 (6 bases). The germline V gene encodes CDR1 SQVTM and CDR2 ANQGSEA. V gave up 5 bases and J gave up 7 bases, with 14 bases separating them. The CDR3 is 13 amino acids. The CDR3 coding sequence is TGCAGCGTTTCCGGGACAAGGGGTGAAAAACTGTTTTTT. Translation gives CSVSGTRGEKLFF.

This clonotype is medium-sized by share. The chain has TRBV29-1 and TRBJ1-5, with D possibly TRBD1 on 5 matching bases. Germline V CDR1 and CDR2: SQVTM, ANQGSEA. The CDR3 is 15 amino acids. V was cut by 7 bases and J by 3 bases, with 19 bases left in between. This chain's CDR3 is CSAQVGTQINQPQHF. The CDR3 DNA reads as TGCAGCGCCCAAGTCGGGACGCAGATCAATCAGCCCCAGCATTTT.

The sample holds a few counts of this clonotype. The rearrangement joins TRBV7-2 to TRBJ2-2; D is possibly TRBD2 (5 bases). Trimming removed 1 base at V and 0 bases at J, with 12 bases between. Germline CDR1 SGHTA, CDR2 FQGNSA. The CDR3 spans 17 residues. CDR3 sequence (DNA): TGTGCCAGCAGCTTAGTTCCGGGGTCCCCGAACACCGGGGAGCTGTTTTTT. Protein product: CASSLVPGSPNTGELFF.

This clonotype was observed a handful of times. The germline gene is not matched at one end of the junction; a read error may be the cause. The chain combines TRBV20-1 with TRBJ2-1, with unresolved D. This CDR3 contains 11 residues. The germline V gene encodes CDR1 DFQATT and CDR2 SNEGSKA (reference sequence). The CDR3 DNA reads TGCAGTGCTATAAACAGCAATGGGCAGTTCTTC. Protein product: CSAINSNGQFF.